Here is one T cell receptor (beta chain) with its context. Sequenced by immunoSEQ multiplex PCR; TCRdb stores in-frame clones only, minus some. The sample consists of about 94,000 clones, about 94% of them appearing once. The data originate from a study of technical replicates of blood from a handful of donors. CDR3 size: 16 residues. V gave up 1 base and J gave up 4 bases; unmatched junction bases: 6. The V gene's germline CDR1 is MNHNS and CDR2 SASEGT. The chain joins TRBV6-1 to TRBJ2-3; 9 nucleotides agree with TRBD1. Material for sequencing was T cells isolated from PBMCs. This TCR was sampled from a human donor in good health. In DNA form, the CDR3 reads TGTGCCAGCAGTGAAGGTCCTTACAGGGGGCCAGATACGCAGTATTTT. This translates into CASSEGPYRGPDTQYF.